The 24 T cell receptor beta chains below all came from one sample that was sequenced in a study of blood T cell repertoires in COVID-19. Clones were read by immunoSEQ multiplex PCR, and TCRdb kept only the in-frame ones, dropping some. Of about 350,000 clones listed, approximately 84% are singletons. Material: PBMCs or T cells enriched from blood (not recorded which). The receptors shown here come from a woman aged 25 to 39 who had recovered from COVID-19.

V gene TRBV10-3 combines with J gene TRBJ2-5; weak D call: TRBD2 (5 bases). CDR3 length: 14 residues. V was pared by 0 bases and J by 5 bases, with 10 bases between. Germline CDR1 is ENHRY and CDR2 is SYGVKD. CDR3 sequence (DNA): TGTGCCATCAGTGAGTCGCGGGCGATCGAGACCCAGTACTTC. It yields the protein CAISESRAIETQYF.

The rearrangement joins TRBV29-1 to TRBJ2-3, with D tentatively TRBD1 (5 bases). Trimming removed 1 base at V and 4 bases at J, with 18 bases between. CDR3 length: 16 amino acids. CDR1 and CDR2 (germline): SQVTM, ANQGSEA. CDR3 sequence reads: CSVEGGTGLKADTQYF. In nucleotides, the CDR3 is TGCAGCGTTGAAGGGGGCACGGGCCTTAAGGCAGATACGCAGTATTTT.

The V gene is TRBV28, the J gene TRBJ1-6; weak D call: TRBD1 (6 bases). V lost 7 bases to trimming and J lost 11 bases, with 24 bases between them. The CDR3 totals 16 residues. The germline gives CDR1 MDHEN, CDR2 SYDVKM. CDR3 residues: CASTHQGIRGAAPLHF. The CDR3 coding sequence is TGTGCCAGCACCCATCAGGGGATCCGAGGAGCGGCACCCCTCCACTTT. The full variable domain, in which reference TRBV28 and TRBJ1-6 provide the parts outside the CDR3, is DVKVTQSSRYLVKRTGEKVFLECVQDMDHENMFWYRQDPGLGLRLIYFSYDVKMKEKGDIPEGYSVSREKKERFSLILESASTNQTSMYLCASTHQGIRGAAPLHFGNGTRLTVT.

The gene calls are TRBV9 and TRBJ1-2; 7 bases agree with TRBD1. The germline CDR1 and CDR2 sequences are SGDLS and YYNGEE. With V trimmed by 5 bases and J by 8 bases, 9 bases remained unmatched. This CDR3 is built from 13 residues. CDR3 protein: CASSDKGAQGYTF. CDR3 coding DNA: TGTGCCAGCAGTGACAAGGGGGCGCAGGGCTACACCTTC.

The rearrangement uses TRBV7-2 and TRBJ2-1, with D possibly TRBD2 on 6 matching bases. Germline lookup yields CDR1 SGHTA and CDR2 FQGNSA. V was pared by 2 bases and J by 5 bases, with 10 bases between. The CDR3 is 14 residues long. The CDR3 DNA follows: TGTGCCAGCAGCTTAATCCAGCGGGACAATGAGCAGTTCTTC. Translating gives CASSLIQRDNEQFF.

The gene calls are TRBV10-3 and TRBJ2-1, with 9 nucleotides matching TRBD2. Germline CDR1 reads ENHRY; CDR2 reads SYGVKD. The V and J ends lost 6 bases and 0 bases, in that order; junction bases with no gene match: 3. CDR3 length: 15 residues. The CDR3 loop reads CAISLAGDSYNEQFF. The CDR3 DNA is TGTGCCATCAGCTTAGCGGGGGACTCCTACAATGAGCAGTTCTTC.

The chain is built from TRBV24-1 and TRBJ2-7; 11 nucleotides agree with TRBD2. After removal of 3 bases from V and 7 bases from J, the junction contained 7 bases not matched to a gene. The CDR3 sequence is 15 residues long. The germline gives CDR1 KGHDR, CDR2 SFDVKD. CDR3 nucleotides: TGTGCCACCAGTGATCCCGGGACTAGCGGAGAAGAGCAGTACTTC. It specifies CATSDPGTSGEEQYF.

J is TRBJ2-1 and V is TRBV19; 12 bases line up with TRBD2. This CDR3 has 15 amino acids. Germline CDR1 reads LNHDA; CDR2 reads SQIVND (reference sequence). V shed 4 bases and J 5 bases; nucleotides not matched to a gene: 3. DNA for the CDR3: TGTGCCAGTAGTACCGGACTAGCGGGAAACAATGAGCAGTTCTTC. This encodes CASSTGLAGNNEQFF.

The V and J genes are TRBV19 and TRBJ1-5, with TRBD1 identical over 8 bases. V shed 3 bases and J 4 bases; nucleotides not matched to a gene: 5. There are 15 residues in the CDR3. Germline V gene lookup returns CDR1 LNHDA and CDR2 SQIVND (reference sequence). CDR3 protein: CASSIRQGRNQPQHF. Here the CDR3 DNA reads TGTGCCAGTAGTATTCGACAGGGGAGGAATCAGCCCCAGCATTTT. Based on the CDR3 plus reference TRBV19 and TRBJ1-5, the full variable domain is DGGITQSPKYLFRKEGQNVTLSCEQNLNHDAMYWYRQDPGQGLRLIYYSQIVNDFQKGDIAEGYSVSREKKESFPLTVTSAQKNPTAFYLCASSIRQGRNQPQHFGDGTRLSIL.

The chain recombines TRBV19 with TRBJ2-7, with 7 positions matching TRBD2. CDR3 length equals 13 residues. CDR1 and CDR2 (germline): LNHDA, SQIVND (reference sequence). Trimming took 6 bases from V and 3 from J; bases not matched to a gene: 5. Written as DNA, the CDR3 is TGTGCCAGTAGGATCGCGGGAGACTACGAGCAGTACTTC. It is translated as CASRIAGDYEQYF.

This clone has only one observation. The J gene is TRBJ1-5, the V gene TRBV4-2; 7 bases fit TRBD1. This CDR3 contains 13 residues. Losses at the gene ends were 8 bases for V and 2 bases for J; bases not matched to a gene: 3. CDR1 is LGHNA, CDR2 YNFKEQ, per germline. In DNA form, the CDR3 reads TGTGCCAGCGGAGGACAGGGCAATCAGCCCCAGCATTTT. Translated: CASGGQGNQPQHF.

The chain combines TRBV6-5 with TRBJ2-7, with a tentative D call TRBD1 (5 bases). This CDR3 is built from 14 residues. Germline values: CDR1 MNHEY, CDR2 SVGAGI. Deletions cut 2 bases from V and 6 bases from J, with 14 bases between. The CDR3 sequence is CASSYAGSWFEQYF. CDR3 coding DNA: TGTGCCAGCAGTTACGCAGGGTCATGGTTCGAGCAGTACTTC.

The gene calls are TRBV18 and TRBJ1-5, with TRBD1 as a possible D gene (5 bases). The germline gives CDR1 KGHSH, CDR2 LQKENI. The length of the CDR3 is 15 residues. V was pared by 2 bases and J by 6 bases, with 14 bases between. The CDR3 bases are TGTGCCAGCTCACCATCCAGGGATCTTAGTCAGCCCCAGCATTTT. Its translation is CASSPSRDLSQPQHF.

This clone was seen a single time. The V call is TRBV3-1 (or the pseudogene TRBV3-2), the J call TRBJ1-1, with D unclear. CDR1 is LGHDT, CDR2 YNNKEL, per germline (reference sequence). Between the trimmed V and J ends, which lost 2 bases and 2 bases, there was a span of 12 bases. CDR3 length: 15 residues. The CDR3 region is CASSQLRPPNTEAFF. The CDR3 DNA reads TGTGCCAGCAGCCAATTGAGGCCCCCTAACACTGAAGCTTTCTTT.

This clone was seen a handful of times. The chain couples TRBV7-8 to TRBJ1-4, with D possibly TRBD1 on 5 matching bases. Deletions cut 5 bases from V and 8 bases from J, with 21 bases between. The CDR3 has 16 residues. Looked up from germline, CDR1 is SGHVS and CDR2 is FQNEAQ. The CDR3 DNA reads TGTGCCAGCAGCCCCATCCGGAGGGGAATTTTGGAAAAACTGTTTTTT. The encoded protein is CASSPIRRGILEKLFF. Complete variable domain (other parts from reference TRBV7-8 and TRBJ1-4): GAGVSQSPRYKVAKRGQDVALRCDPISGHVSLFWYQQALGQGPEFLTYFQNEAQLDKSGLPSDRFFAERPEGSVSTLKIQRTQQEDSAVYLCASSPIRRGILEKLFFGSGTQLSVL.

The chain employs TRBV27 and TRBJ1-6; 7 bases line up with TRBD1. V dropped 5 bases and J dropped 11; count of bases not matched to a gene: 6. This CDR3 comprises 13 residues. The germline CDR1 and CDR2 sequences are MNHEY and SMNVEV (reference sequence). Written as DNA, the CDR3 is TGTGCCAGCAGTGACAGGGCCGGGGCACCCCTCCACTTT. As protein: CASSDRAGAPLHF.

The chain has TRBV5-1 and TRBJ1-4; 9 bases match TRBD1. This CDR3 is built from 16 residues. Germline V gives CDR1 SGHRS, CDR2 YFSETQ. V lost 4 bases to trimming and J lost 2 bases; unmatched junction nucleotides: 6. The CDR3 DNA is TGCGCCAGCAGCAGGGACAGGGCCGCGACTAATGAAAAACTGTTTTTT. Translated: CASSRDRAATNEKLFF.

CDR3 sequence reads: CASSGNEVREYEKLFF. Written as DNA, the CDR3 is TGTGCCAGCAGCGGAAATGAAGTTAGGGAGTATGAAAAACTGTTTTTT. The rearrangement joins TRBV5-6 to TRBJ1-4, with D uncertain. V was cut by 4 bases and J by 6 bases, with 19 bases left in between. Germline loops: CDR1 SGHDT, CDR2 YYEEEE. The CDR3 loop spans 16 amino acids.

The chain joins TRBV27 to TRBJ2-3, with 8 bases matching TRBD2. J lost 0 bases, V lost 2 bases, and 1 base had no gene match. The CDR3 has 15 amino acids. Germline CDR1 reads MNHEY; CDR2 reads SMNVEV (reference sequence). The CDR3 is CASSLKRGSTDTQYF. In nucleotides, the CDR3 is TGTGCCAGCAGTTTAAAGCGGGGGAGCACAGATACGCAGTATTTT.

The chain couples TRBV5-5 to TRBJ1-1; D gene uncertain. Trimming took 0 bases from V and 3 from J, leaving 9 bases between them. The V gene's germline CDR1 is SGHKS and CDR2 YYEKEE (reference sequence). The CDR3 sequence is 14 residues long. CDR3 bases: TGTGCCAGCAGCTTGGGTTACAGTCACACTGAAGCTTTCTTT. It translates to CASSLGYSHTEAFF.

Only one count was recorded for this clone. The chain uses TRBV6-5 and TRBJ1-2; 7 bases fit TRBD1. There are 15 residues in the CDR3. The germline CDR1 and CDR2 sequences are MNHEY and SVGAGI. The V and J ends lost 1 base and 0 bases, in that order; junction bases with no gene match: 2. DNA for the CDR3: TGTGCCAGCAGTTACTACAGGGGCACTAACTATGGCTACACCTTC. Its translation is CASSYYRGTNYGYTF.

The CDR3 sequence is CASSEARWSGSPIEQYF. In DNA, the CDR3 is TGTGCCAGCAGTGAAGCTCGGTGGAGCGGGAGCCCCATCGAGCAGTACTTC. The chain links TRBV6-1 to TRBJ2-7, with 8 positions matching TRBD2. CDR1 is MNHNS and CDR2 is SASEGT in the germline V gene. CDR3 size: 17 residues. V lost 0 bases and J lost 6; bases outside the gene matches: 13.

The rearrangement links TRBV6-2 or TRBV6-3 to TRBJ2-7, with 10 bases that match TRBD1. This CDR3 spans 15 amino acids. CDR1 is MNHEY, CDR2 SVGEGT, per germline. The V segment lost 3 bases and the J segment 7 bases; nucleotides outside the gene matches: 9. The CDR3 reads CASSYSGTGELEQYF. CDR3 coding DNA: TGTGCCAGCAGTTATTCAGGGACAGGGGAGTTGGAGCAGTACTTC.

This clone was seen once. The CDR3 protein is CASSQDRGYEQYF. In DNA form, the CDR3 reads TGTGCCAGCAGCCAAGATAGGGGCTACGAGCAGTACTTC. The rearrangement uses TRBV14 and TRBJ2-7; D may be TRBD1 (5 bases). From germline, CDR1 is SGHDN and CDR2 FVKESK. The CDR3 contains 13 residues. The V end lost 0 bases, the J end lost 3 bases, and 6 bases lay between the germline ends. Combining the CDR3 with reference TRBV14 and TRBJ2-7 gives the whole variable domain EAGVTQFPSHSVIEKGQTVTLRCDPISGHDNLYWYRRVMGKEIKFLLHFVKESKQDESGMPNNRFLAERTGGTYSTLKVQPAELEDSGVYFCASSQDRGYEQYFGPGTRLTVT.